This TCR beta chain emerged from a study of cytotoxic CD8 clonotypes in ibrutinib-treated CLL. Study-wide context: Mean yields were about 280,000 productive templates and around 98,000 productive rearrangements per sample. Regarding the study as a whole: Starting clonality was above that of age-matched healthy donors and tracked circulating CD8+ T-cell counts. Different sampling times were used for sustained-remission and progressing patients.

This CDR3 is 17 amino acids long. The V and J ends lost 7 bases and 5 bases, in that order; junction bases with no gene match: 12. From germline, CDR1 is MRHNA and CDR2 SNTAGT. Method: immunoSEQ multiplex PCR; TCRdb's copy keeps in-frame clones and lacks some. The sample contains fewer than 400,000 clones, roughly 70% of which appear only once. Turning to this clone: No antigen is known for it.

This specimen consisted of PBMCs, obtained after 36 months of ibrutinib treatment. This receptor was identified in a human donor with chronic lymphocytic leukemia. The chain recombines TRBV6-4 with TRBJ2-1; 12 positions agree with TRBD2. CDR3 amino acids: CASTQEPGLAGNNEQFF. The DNA for the CDR3 is TGTGCCAGCACCCAAGAGCCCGGACTAGCGGGAAACAATGAGCAGTTCTTC.